A single sample gave rise to the 26 T cell receptor beta chains below, sequenced in a study of T cell responses to AZD1222 COVID-19 vaccine. TCRdb's table, derived via immunoSEQ multiplex PCR, lists solely in-frame clones and lacks some. The data hold roughly 130,000 clones, with about 90% observed a single time. The sample here was peripheral blood, taken 28 days after the second dose of the MenACWY control vaccine. Receptor source: an adult who received the MenACWY meningococcal vaccine as a control.

The chain uses TRBV5-1 and TRBJ1-6, with a tentative D call TRBD1 (6 bases). V was clipped by 1 base and J by 9 bases, with 14 bases between them. The CDR3 has 15 residues. Per the germline V gene, CDR1 is SGHRS and CDR2 is YFSETQ. The chain's CDR3 is CASSLNSGGGSPLHF. Written as DNA, the CDR3 is TGCGCCAGCAGCTTGAATTCGGGGGGCGGTTCACCCCTCCACTTT.

The chain uses TRBV9 and TRBJ1-2; 8 nucleotides match TRBD1. V shed 3 bases, J shed 7 bases, and the junction held 5 bases outside the gene matches. The V gene's germline CDR1 is SGDLS and CDR2 YYNGEE. This CDR3 is 13 amino acids long. CDR3 nucleotide sequence: TGTGCCAGCAGCGGGCGGACAGGGCTTGGCTACACCTTC. Translated, it gives CASSGRTGLGYTF.

The CDR3 spells CASSPGGEQGVRYEQYF. CDR3 DNA sequence: TGTGCCAGCAGCCCAGGTGGGGAACAGGGGGTCCGTTACGAGCAGTACTTC. This rearrangement joins TRBV28 to TRBJ2-7; 8 bases line up with TRBD1. CDR3 length equals 17 residues. V shed 6 bases and J 4 bases; nucleotides not matched to a gene: 17. The germline CDR1 and CDR2 sequences are MDHEN and SYDVKM.

The CDR3 loop is CASRQTGYTEAFF. The CDR3 DNA follows: TGTGCCAGCAGGCAGACAGGGTACACTGAAGCTTTCTTT. This chain connects TRBV11-1 to TRBJ1-1, with TRBD1 matching 7 bases. With V trimmed by 6 bases and J by 3 bases, 4 bases remained unmatched. Germline values: CDR1 SGHAT, CDR2 FQDESV (reference sequence). The CDR3 totals 13 residues.

V is TRBV3-1 (or the pseudogene TRBV3-2) and J is TRBJ1-3, with D perhaps matching TRBD1 (6 bases). CDR1 and CDR2 from the germline V gene are LGHDT and YNNKEL (reference sequence). V lost 3 bases and J 2 bases, leaving 26 bases between the germline ends. The CDR3 extends over 20 amino acids. CDR3 residues: CASSHTRPGQIISAGNTIYF. As DNA, the CDR3 is TGTGCCAGCAGCCACACAAGACCGGGACAAATTATCTCAGCTGGAAACACCATATATTTT.

This chain joins TRBV13 and TRBJ2-7, with D maybe TRBD1 (6 bases). CDR3 length: 14 amino acids. Per germline, CDR1 PRHDT and CDR2 FYEKMQ (reference sequence). Trimming cost V 1 base and J 3 bases, with 10 bases left between them. In nucleotides, the CDR3 is TGTGCCAGCAGCTTAGCACAGGGCTTCTACGAGCAGTACTTC. The encoded protein is CASSLAQGFYEQYF.

This clone was observed once. The rearrangement links TRBV18 to TRBJ1-6, with D unclear. CDR3 length: 15 amino acids. Trimming took 0 bases from V and 10 from J, leaving 13 bases between them. The V gene's germline CDR1 is KGHSH and CDR2 LQKENI. The CDR3 region has the DNA TGTGCCAGCTCACCACCTGCAGGCCTGGGGTCACCCCTCCACTTT. Protein product: CASSPPAGLGSPLHF.

J is TRBJ1-5 and V is TRBV6-6, with D uncertain. CDR3 length: 14 amino acids. Trimming removed 6 bases at V and 2 bases at J, with 11 bases between. Germline CDR1 reads MNHNY; CDR2 reads SVGAGI (reference sequence). The CDR3 loop reads CASRGQRGNQPQHF. DNA for the CDR3: TGTGCCAGCAGGGGTCAACGGGGCAATCAGCCCCAGCATTTT.

The genes are TRBV6-5 and TRBJ2-1; D ambiguous. The germline gives CDR1 MNHEY, CDR2 SVGAGI. The CDR3 sequence is 15 residues long. Trimming shortened V by 0 bases and J by 0 bases, and 6 bases separated the two germline ends. The CDR3 spells CASSYSGSSYNEQFF. In nucleotides, the CDR3 is TGTGCCAGCAGTTACTCTGGTAGCTCCTACAATGAGCAGTTCTTC.

This clone was detected only once. J is TRBJ1-5 and V is TRBV19; D gene unclear. The V gene lost 5 bases and the J gene lost 1 base, with 9 bases spanning the gap. The CDR3 consists of 14 residues. The germline gives CDR1 LNHDA, CDR2 SQIVND (reference sequence). The CDR3 DNA reads as TGTGCCAGTAGTTCGTTTCTCAGCAATCAGCCCCAGCATTTT. Amino acids: CASSSFLSNQPQHF.

This clone appeared a single time. V and J are TRBV7-2 and TRBJ1-6, with D possibly matching TRBD1 (5 bases). Germline CDR1 and CDR2: SGHTA and FQGNSA. Trimming pared 1 base from V and 6 bases from J, leaving 19 bases between. The CDR3 length is 18 residues. CDR3 amino acids: CASSLVGRGSGINSPLHF. The CDR3 DNA reads TGTGCCAGCAGCTTAGTTGGGCGGGGCTCAGGCATTAATTCACCCCTCCACTTT.

This clone occurred a few times. The chain recombines TRBV3-1 (or the pseudogene TRBV3-2) with TRBJ2-7; D is unclear. CDR3 length: 12 residues. The germline V and J ends were trimmed by 0 bases and 6 bases, with 6 bases remaining between them. Germline V gene data show CDR1 as LGHDT and CDR2 as YNNKEL (reference sequence). CDR3 loop: CASSQEGGEQYF. The CDR3 DNA reads as TGTGCCAGCAGCCAAGAGGGCGGCGAGCAGTACTTC.

The chain is built from TRBV5-1 and TRBJ2-7; D possibly corresponds to TRBD2 (7 bases). CDR3 length: 14 amino acids. CDR1 and CDR2 from the germline V gene are SGHRS and YFSETQ. V gave up 2 bases and J gave up 3 bases, with 12 bases separating them. Here the CDR3 reads CASSFGGGDYEQYF. The CDR3 region has the DNA TGCGCCAGCAGCTTCGGAGGGGGGGACTACGAGCAGTACTTC.

V and J are TRBV11-3 and TRBJ2-1; 9 nucleotides line up with TRBD1. The ends lost 5 bases at V and 8 bases at J; junction bases unmatched: 4. Per the germline V gene, CDR1 is SGHNT and CDR2 is YENEEA. The CDR3 covers 13 residues. CDR3 region: CASSHRTGDEQFF. CDR3 nucleotides: TGTGCCAGCAGCCATCGGACAGGGGATGAGCAGTTCTTC.

This rearrangement joins TRBV27 to TRBJ2-3; D not certain. Trimming took off 0 bases at V and 2 bases at J, with 9 bases between the two ends. The germline V gene has CDR1 MNHEY and CDR2 SMNVEV (reference sequence). CDR3 length: 15 amino acids. DNA for the CDR3: TGTGCCAGCAGTTTATCCCTGGGTTTCACAGATACGCAGTATTTT. It yields the protein CASSLSLGFTDTQYF.

The chain employs TRBV6-1 and TRBJ1-1; D perhaps matches TRBD1 (6 bases). The CDR3 has 14 amino acids. CDR1 MNHNS and CDR2 SASEGT come from the germline V gene. V was cut by 3 bases and J by 1 base, with 9 bases left in between. CDR3 nucleotides: TGTGCCAGCAGTGAGAAGGGGGGGAACACTGAAGCTTTCTTT. Amino acid sequence: CASSEKGGNTEAFF.

This sequence joins TRBV7-3 and TRBJ1-1, with D maybe TRBD1 (5 bases). V was cut by 1 base and J by 6 bases, with 12 bases left in between. Germline loops: CDR1 SGHTA, CDR2 FQGTGA. The CDR3 extends over 14 amino acids. In DNA, the CDR3 is TGTGCCAGCAGCTTAAGTGGGGGGTCCCCTGAAGCTTTCTTT. Protein product: CASSLSGGSPEAFF.

The chain is built from TRBV12-3 or TRBV12-4 and TRBJ1-1; 7 bases match TRBD1. J lost 8 bases, V lost 1 base, and 1 base had no gene match. The CDR3 runs to 12 residues. The CDR3 loop is CASSLVTGEAFF. The DNA for the CDR3 is TGTGCCAGCAGTTTAGTGACAGGGGAAGCTTTCTTT.

In nucleotides, the CDR3 is TGTGCCAGCAGGACGGGACAGCCCCACGAGCAGTACTTC. Translated, it gives CASRTGQPHEQYF. V gene TRBV28 combines with J gene TRBJ2-7; 7 nucleotides match TRBD1. CDR1 and CDR2 from the germline V gene are MDHEN and SYDVKM. The ends lost 6 bases at V and 5 bases at J; junction bases unmatched: 7. This CDR3 is 13 amino acids long.

For this clone: The identical CDR3 is also encoded by other nucleotide sequences in the sample. The V and J genes are TRBV11-3 and TRBJ2-3, with TRBD2 identical over 14 bases. Germline values: CDR1 SGHNT, CDR2 YENEEA. This CDR3 is built from 16 residues. With V trimmed by 5 bases and J by 2 bases, 3 bases remained unmatched. The CDR3 DNA is TGTGCCAGCAGCCGGGGACTAGCGGGAGACACAGATACGCAGTATTTT. This gives the protein CASSRGLAGDTDTQYF.

The chain links TRBV6-5 to TRBJ1-4; unclear D gene. V lost 4 bases to trimming and J lost 0 bases, with 6 bases between them. The germline V gene encodes CDR1 MNHEY and CDR2 SVGAGI. CDR3 length: 14 residues. CDR3 DNA: TGTGCCAGCAGTTGGAGGGCAACTAATGAAAAACTGTTTTTT. Protein product: CASSWRATNEKLFF.

The rearrangement joins TRBV15 to TRBJ2-3, with 10 bases lining up with TRBD2. The CDR3 has 20 amino acids. Looked up from germline, CDR1 is LNHNV and CDR2 is YYDKDF (reference sequence). Trimming at V came to 0 bases and at J to 0 bases, leaving 12 bases not matched to a gene. CDR3: CATSRDLLAGATPSTDTQYF. Here the CDR3 DNA reads TGTGCCACCAGCAGAGATTTGCTAGCGGGAGCCACCCCTAGCACAGATACGCAGTATTTT.

The chain employs TRBV19 and TRBJ2-6, with D possibly matching TRBD1 (5 bases). Per the germline V gene, CDR1 is LNHDA and CDR2 is SQIVND (reference sequence). The CDR3 is 17 amino acids. Trimming pared 0 bases from V and 0 bases from J, leaving 9 bases between. The DNA for the CDR3 is TGTGCCAGTAGTATAGATTCCAGGGCCTCTGGGGCCAACGTCCTGACTTTC. It codes for CASSIDSRASGANVLTF.

The genes are TRBV19 and TRBJ1-3; TRBD1 matches at 11 bases. Germline-derived CDR1 and CDR2 are LNHDA and SQIVND (reference sequence). Trimming at V came to 5 bases and at J to 4 bases, leaving 7 bases not matched to a gene. The CDR3 is 16 amino acids. The CDR3 loop is CASSSWTGGYGNTIYF. The CDR3 DNA reads as TGTGCCAGTAGTTCATGGACAGGGGGCTACGGAAACACCATATATTTT.

The chain joins TRBV5-5 to TRBJ1-2, with D unresolved. The CDR3 has 14 amino acids. Trimming removed 0 bases at V and 2 bases at J, with 8 bases between. Per the germline V gene, CDR1 is SGHKS and CDR2 is YYEKEE (reference sequence). CDR3 protein: CASSLGPLNYGYTF. CDR3 bases: TGTGCCAGCAGCTTGGGACCGCTAAACTATGGCTACACCTTC. The whole variable domain, filled in from reference TRBV5-5 and TRBJ1-2, reads DAGVTQSPTHLIKTRGQQVTLRCSPISGHKSVSWYQQVLGQGPQFIFQYYEKEERGRGNFPDRFSARQFPNYSSELNVNALLLGDSALYLCASSLGPLNYGYTFGSGTRLTVV.

The chain recombines TRBV18 with TRBJ2-7; D is perhaps TRBD2 (5 bases). The germline CDR1 and CDR2 sequences are KGHSH and LQKENI. Trimming left V 2 bases short and J 0 bases short, with 8 bases between. The length of the CDR3 is 14 residues. CDR3 nucleotides: TGTGCCAGCTCACCAGTAGCGTTCTCCTACGAGCAGTACTTC. This sequence encodes CASSPVAFSYEQYF.